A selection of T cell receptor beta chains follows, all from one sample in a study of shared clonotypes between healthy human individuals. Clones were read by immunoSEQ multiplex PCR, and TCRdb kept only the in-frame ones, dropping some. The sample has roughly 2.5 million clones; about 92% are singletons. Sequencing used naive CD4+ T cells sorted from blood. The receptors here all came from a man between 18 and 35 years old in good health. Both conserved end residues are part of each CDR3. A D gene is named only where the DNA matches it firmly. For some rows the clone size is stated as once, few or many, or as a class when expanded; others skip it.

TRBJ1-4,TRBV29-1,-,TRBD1,TGCAGCGGCTCGGCCTACAGCGTAACAGGGGGTGAAAAACTGTTTTTT,CSGSAYSVTGGEKLFF
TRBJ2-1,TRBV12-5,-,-,TGTGCTAGTGGTTTGACATCCGGGGCAGGATCCTACAATGAGCAGTTCTTC,CASGLTSGAGSYNEQFF
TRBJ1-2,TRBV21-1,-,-,TGTGCCAGCAGCAAAGGAAGGGTATCGGGCGGCGGCTACACCTTC,CASSKGRVSGGGYTF
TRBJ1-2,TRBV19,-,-,TGTGCCAGTAGTATAACTGAGCACTATGGCTACACCTTC,CASSITEHYGYTF
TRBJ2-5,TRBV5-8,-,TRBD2,TGTGCCAGCAGCTTTACAGCGGGAGGTGGCGAGACCCAGTACTTC,CASSFTAGGGETQYF
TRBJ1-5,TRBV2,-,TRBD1,TGTGCCAGCAGGATCGACAGGGGCAATCAGCTCCAGCATTTT,CASRIDRGNQLQHF
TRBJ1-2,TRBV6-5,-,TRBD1,TGTGCCAGCAGTTCCGGGACAGACTATGGCTACACCTTC,CASSSGTDYGYTF
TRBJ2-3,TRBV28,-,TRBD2,TGTGCCAGCAGTTTTCTAGCGGGAGAAGGTACGCAGTATTTT,CASSFLAGEGTQYF
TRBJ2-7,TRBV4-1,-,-,TGCGCCAGCAGCCAAGTAGCCGGGGACTACGAGCAGTACTTC,CASSQVAGDYEQYF
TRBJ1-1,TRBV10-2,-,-,TGCGCCAGCAAAAATGACAGGTTCATTGAAGCTTTCTTT,CASKNDRFIEAFF
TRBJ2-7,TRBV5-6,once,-,TGTGCCAGCAGCTTAGAAGGCTACGAGCAGTACTTC,CASSLEGYEQYF
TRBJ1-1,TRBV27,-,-,TGTGCCAGCAGTTTGATGCGACAGACTGAAGCTTTCTTT,CASSLMRQTEAFF
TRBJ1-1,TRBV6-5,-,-,TGTGCCAGCAGTAGGGCGAACACTGAAGCTTTCTTT,CASSRANTEAFF
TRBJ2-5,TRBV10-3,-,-,TGTGCCATCAGGGCGGACTATATGGAGACCCAGTACTTC,CAIRADYMETQYF
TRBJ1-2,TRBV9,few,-,TGTGCCAGCAGCGTCACAGCAGCCTATGGCTACACCTTC,CASSVTAAYGYTF
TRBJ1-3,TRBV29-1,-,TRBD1,TGCAGCGTCCGGGACAGGCAGACCTCTGGAAACACCATATATTTT,CSVRDRQTSGNTIYF
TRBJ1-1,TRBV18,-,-,TGTGCCAGCTCACCACCGCTGGGGTTGGGACTGAACACTGAAGCTTTCTTT,CASSPPLGLGLNTEAFF
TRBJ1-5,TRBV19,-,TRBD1,TGTGCCAGTAGTCCCCCGACAGGGGGTGGCAATCAGCCCCAGCATTTT,CASSPPTGGGNQPQHF
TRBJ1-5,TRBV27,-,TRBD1,TGTGCCAGCAGTTCCAGCGACAGGGGTAGCAATCAGCCCCAGCATTTT,CASSSSDRGSNQPQHF
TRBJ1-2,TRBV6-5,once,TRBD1,TGTGCCAGCAGTTACCCTGCCGGGACAGGCTATGGCTACACCTTC,CASSYPAGTGYGYTF
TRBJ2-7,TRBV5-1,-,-,TGCGCCAGCAGCACCGGACGCAAAGCCTACGAGCAGTACTTC,CASSTGRKAYEQYF
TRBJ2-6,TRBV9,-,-,TGTGCCAGCAGCGTAGGTCTGGATAACGGGGCCAACGTCCTGACTTTC,CASSVGLDNGANVLTF
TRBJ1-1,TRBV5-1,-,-,TGCGCCAGCAGCGTGGGACGAAGTGGGACTGAAGCTTTCTTT,CASSVGRSGTEAFF
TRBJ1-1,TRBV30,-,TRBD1,TGTGCCTGGACCGCGACAGGGAAGGACCCTGAAGCTTTCTTT,CAWTATGKDPEAFF
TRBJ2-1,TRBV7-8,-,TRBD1,TGTGCCAGCAGCCCCGGAGTCGGCGTCGGACAGGTAAACAATGAGCAGTTCTTC,CASSPGVGVGQVNNEQFF
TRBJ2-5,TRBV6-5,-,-,TGTGCCAGCAGTTACTCGATGTTAGCGGAGACCCAGTACTTC,CASSYSMLAETQYF
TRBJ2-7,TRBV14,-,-,TGTGCCAGCAGCCTGGGACGGGTTAACTACGAGCAGTACTTC,CASSLGRVNYEQYF
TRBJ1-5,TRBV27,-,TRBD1,TGTGCCAGCAGTTCCTTGACAGGGAGGCAGCCCCAGCATTTT,CASSSLTGRQPQHF
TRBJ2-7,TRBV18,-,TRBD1,TGTGCCAGCTCAACCGGGACAGGGGGCGGGAAGCAGTACTTC,CASSTGTGGGKQYF
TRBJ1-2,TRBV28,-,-,TGTGCCAGCAGTTTAGGGGGGATGGTGCCGGACTACACCTTC,CASSLGGMVPDYTF
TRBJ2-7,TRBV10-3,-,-,TGTGCCATCAGTGGCACGGGCTCCTACGAGCAGTACTTC,CAISGTGSYEQYF
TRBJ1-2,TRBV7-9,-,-,TGTGCCAGCAGCTTTCAGGAGGTTAACTATGGCTACACCTTC,CASSFQEVNYGYTF